The 21 T cell receptor beta chains reported below all come from one sample, sequenced in a study of cytomegalovirus exposure and HLA in healthy donors. Libraries were prepared by immunoSEQ multiplex PCR; TCRdb keeps only in-frame clonotypes and omits some of them. Found here are 190,000 or so clones, about four fifths of them singletons; the top ten hold 2.8%. Sequenced input: PBMCs. The receptors were sampled from a woman between 18 and 30 years old in good health and CMV-seropositive.

This chain's CDR3 is CASTNWTGSGYGYTF. The CDR3 nucleotides read TGTGCCAGCACCAACTGGACAGGGTCGGGGTATGGCTACACCTTC. V gene TRBV5-4 combines with J gene TRBJ1-2; 8 nucleotides line up with TRBD1. This CDR3 region has 15 residues. Trimming at V came to 6 bases and at J to 5 bases, leaving 12 bases not matched to a gene. Germline CDR1 is SGHNT and CDR2 is YYREEE (reference sequence).

The chain employs TRBV18 and TRBJ2-1; 7 nucleotides match TRBD1. This CDR3 has 17 amino acids. Unmatched junction bases numbered 8, after V lost 3 bases and J lost 0 bases. CDR1 KGHSH and CDR2 LQKENI come from the germline V gene. For the CDR3, the DNA is TGTGCCAGCTCACCTAGGACAGGCGATCCCTCCTACAATGAGCAGTTCTTC. Encoded protein: CASSPRTGDPSYNEQFF.

The chain uses TRBV5-1 and TRBJ2-1; possible D gene TRBD1, 6 bases. CDR3 length: 15 amino acids. Germline loops: CDR1 SGHRS, CDR2 YFSETQ. With 4 bases removed from V and 9 bases from J, the gap between germline ends came to 20 bases. The CDR3 loop reads CASSLGDTSFSEQFF. The CDR3 DNA reads as TGCGCCAGCAGCCTCGGGGACACATCTTTTAGTGAGCAGTTCTTC.

This chain uses TRBV7-3 with TRBJ2-1; D remains ambiguous. V lost 1 base and J lost 4, with 5 bases in between. In germline, CDR1 is SGHTA, CDR2 FQGTGA. The CDR3 is 13 amino acids. In DNA, the CDR3 is TGTGCCAGCAGCTTAAATTCGTACAATGAGCAGTTCTTC. This gives the protein CASSLNSYNEQFF.

The rearrangement uses TRBV11-3 and TRBJ1-6, with 7 bases lining up with TRBD1. J lost 8 bases, V lost 3 bases, and 1 base had no gene match. CDR1 is SGHNT, CDR2 YENEEA, per germline. The CDR3 runs 13 residues. As DNA, the CDR3 is TGTGCCAGCAGCTTTACAGGGGATTCACCCCTCCACTTT. This codes for CASSFTGDSPLHF. The entire variable domain, with the rest obtained from reference TRBV11-3 and TRBJ1-6, is as follows: EAGVVQSPRYKIIEKKQPVAFWCNPISGHNTLYWYLQNLGQGPELLIRYENEEAVDDSQLPKDRFSAERLKGVDSTLKIQPAELGDSAVYLCASSFTGDSPLHFGNGTRLTVT.

J is TRBJ1-1 and V is TRBV9; possible D gene TRBD1, 5 bases. CDR1 and CDR2 (germline): SGDLS, YYNGEE. This CDR3 region has 13 residues. V was clipped by 2 bases and J by 4 bases, with 9 bases between them. The CDR3 coding sequence is TGTGCCAGCAGCGTGGGAGGGACCACTGAAGCTTTCTTT. Its protein product is CASSVGGTTEAFF. The full variable domain, rest sourced from reference TRBV9 and TRBJ1-1, is DSGVTQTPKHLITATGQRVTLRCSPRSGDLSVYWYQQSLDQGLQFLIQYYNGEERAKGNILERFSAQQFPDLHSELNLSSLELGDSALYFCASSVGGTTEAFFGQGTRLTVV.

This chain links TRBV5-1 with TRBJ2-3; 7 nucleotides line up with TRBD1. Unmatched junction bases numbered 6, after V lost 4 bases and J lost 4 bases. Per germline, CDR1 SGHRS and CDR2 YFSETQ. The CDR3 length is 14 residues. CDR3 sequence (DNA): TGCGCCAGCAGCATACAGGGGCGCGCAGATACGCAGTATTTT. This encodes CASSIQGRADTQYF.

This rearrangement joins TRBV27 to TRBJ2-7; 9 nucleotides line up with TRBD1. Germline V gene lookup returns CDR1 MNHEY and CDR2 SMNVEV (reference sequence). J gave up 3 bases and V 6 bases, and 9 bases lay outside the gene matches. CDR3 length equals 15 residues. In nucleotides, the CDR3 is TGTGCCAGCAGATACGCGGGACAGGGTATCTACGAGCAGTACTTC. Translated, it gives CASRYAGQGIYEQYF.

V usage is TRBV25-1 and J usage is TRBJ1-1, with D hard to call. Germline assignment: CDR1 MGHDK and CDR2 SYGVNS. This CDR3 region has 16 residues. V lost 0 bases to trimming and J lost 1 base, with 12 bases between them. The CDR3, as DNA: TGTGCCAGCAGTGAATATGAGTGGCGGTCGAACACTGAAGCTTTCTTT. It yields the protein CASSEYEWRSNTEAFF.

The chain has TRBV27 and TRBJ1-5; D not resolved. Germline CDR1 and CDR2: MNHEY and SMNVEV (reference sequence). V gave up 5 bases and J gave up 1 base, with 12 bases separating them. This CDR3 contains 15 residues. CDR3 sequence reads: CASSVGDGSNQPQHF. DNA for the CDR3: TGTGCCAGCAGTGTGGGAGATGGGAGCAATCAGCCCCAGCATTTT.

This chain links TRBV10-3 with TRBJ2-1, with a weak D call TRBD1 (6 bases). Trimming pared 4 bases from V and 3 bases from J, leaving 19 bases between. CDR3 length: 17 residues. In germline, CDR1 is ENHRY, CDR2 SYGVKD. DNA for the CDR3: TGTGCCATCAGTGGGGAAGCAGGGGAAGTGGGCTACAATGAGCAGTTCTTC. It is translated as CAISGEAGEVGYNEQFF.

The CDR3 nucleotides read TGTGCCACCAGCTCCAGATTTGGGGACAGGGGGCCAAGGGGTCAGCCCCAGCATTTT. Its protein product is CATSSRFGDRGPRGQPQHF. The rearrangement joins TRBV15 to TRBJ1-5; 12 positions agree with TRBD1. Per germline, CDR1 LNHNV and CDR2 YYDKDF (reference sequence). CDR3 length: 19 amino acids. The V and J ends lost 5 bases and 6 bases, in that order; junction bases with no gene match: 17.

The chain employs TRBV6-1 and TRBJ1-2; D is perhaps TRBD1 (5 bases). Germline CDR1 is MNHNS and CDR2 is SASEGT. Trimming stripped 3 bases from V and 4 bases from J, with 15 bases between. The CDR3 runs to 15 residues. CDR3 sequence (DNA): TGTGCCAGCAGTGAGCGGGGGGACGGGGTCTATGGCTACACCTTC. Encoded protein: CASSERGDGVYGYTF.

The chain couples TRBV7-9 to TRBJ1-3; D is perhaps TRBD1 (6 bases). CDR1 and CDR2 (germline): SEHNR, FQNEAQ (reference sequence). Trimming cost V 5 bases and J 0 bases, with 17 bases left between them. The CDR3 covers 17 residues. The CDR3 bases are TGTGCCAGCAGCCCAAAGTGGGGGCCTGACTCTGGAAACACCATATATTTT. Residues: CASSPKWGPDSGNTIYF.

The rearrangement uses TRBV21-1 and TRBJ2-7; the D call TRBD1 from the table was never checked on the DNA. TRBV21-1 is a pseudogene locus. This CDR3 spans 16 amino acids. The CDR3 spells CASSKKAQGETYEQYF. CDR3 nucleotides: TGTGCCAGCAGCAAAAAGGCACAGGGGGAGACCTACGAGCAGTACTTC.

The rearrangement links TRBV7-8 to TRBJ1-2; 8 bases map to TRBD1. Per the germline V gene, CDR1 is SGHVS and CDR2 is FQNEAQ. The CDR3 extends over 14 amino acids. V was clipped by 1 base and J by 10 bases; unmatched bases: 8. CDR3 amino acids: CASSLEGDRGVYTF. Written as DNA, the CDR3 is TGTGCCAGCAGCTTAGAGGGTGACAGGGGAGTCTACACCTTC. The whole variable domain, remainder taken from reference TRBV7-8 and TRBJ1-2, is GAGVSQSPRYKVAKRGQDVALRCDPISGHVSLFWYQQALGQGPEFLTYFQNEAQLDKSGLPSDRFFAERPEGSVSTLKIQRTQQEDSAVYLCASSLEGDRGVYTFGSGTRLTVV.

This clone came up a few times. The chain's CDR3 is CASSSDRVRAGYTF. In DNA form, the CDR3 reads TGTGCCAGCAGCTCCGACAGGGTTCGAGCTGGCTACACCTTC. The chain links TRBV7-9 to TRBJ1-2; 7 bases agree with TRBD1. V dropped 4 bases and J dropped 7; count of bases not matched to a gene: 9. The CDR3 extends over 14 amino acids. From germline, CDR1 is SEHNR and CDR2 FQNEAQ (reference sequence).

The chain couples TRBV4-2 to TRBJ2-7; TRBD2 aligns across 13 bases. CDR3 size: 16 residues. Germline V lookup: CDR1 LGHNA, CDR2 YNFKEQ. The V and J ends lost 2 bases and 3 bases, in that order; junction bases with no gene match: 4. This CDR3 reads CASSQTSGGADYEQYF. The DNA of the CDR3 is TGTGCCAGCAGCCAAACTAGCGGGGGGGCGGACTACGAGCAGTACTTC.

The rearrangement uses TRBV5-6 and TRBJ2-1, with TRBD1 matching 7 bases. Germline-derived CDR1 and CDR2 are SGHDT and YYEEEE. With V trimmed by 4 bases and J by 4 bases, 8 bases remained unmatched. This CDR3 region has 15 residues. CDR3 in amino acids: CASSRVDRPYNEQFF. For the CDR3, the DNA is TGTGCCAGCAGCCGGGTGGACAGGCCTTACAATGAGCAGTTCTTC.

This sequence joins TRBV25-1 and TRBJ1-1; 9 bases match TRBD1. V lost 5 bases, J lost 6 bases, and 4 bases stayed unmatched. This CDR3 has 13 residues. The V gene's germline CDR1 is MGHDK and CDR2 SYGVNS. DNA for the CDR3: TGTGCCAGCAGTCGACAGGGGGTCGCTGAAGCTTTCTTT. Amino acids: CASSRQGVAEAFF.

Only one count was recorded for this clone. V and J are TRBV5-1 and TRBJ1-2, with a possible D match to TRBD1 (5 bases). The CDR3 contains 14 residues. With 4 bases removed from V and 4 bases from J, the gap between germline ends came to 14 bases. From germline, CDR1 is SGHRS and CDR2 YFSETQ. CDR3 in amino acids: CASSTMGGSYGYTF. Written as DNA, the CDR3 is TGCGCCAGCAGCACTATGGGGGGGTCCTATGGCTACACCTTC.